The sequence of this T cell receptor (beta chain) was determined in a study of blood T cells in healthy people across ages. Looking at the study overall: Using template switching, researchers captured about one barcoded beta molecule for each two T cells. Study-wide results and caveats: TCR beta diversity tracked closely with naive T cell percentage.

Staff drew 8 to 10 milliliters of peripheral blood from each donor. CDR3 size: 14 residues. Trimming took off 5 bases at V and 2 bases at J, with 13 bases between the two ends. CDR1 is LGHNA, CDR2 YSLEER, per germline. Using a J-beta primer mix together with a sample-barcoded 5' primer, a second PCR was run for roughly 7 to 11 cycles. TCRdb re-analysed the 5' RACE reads in MiXCR, keeping a single row per CDR3 protein. The data contain 1.4 million or so distinct CDR3 sequences, 35% to 45% of them singletons. For this clonotype: Its antigen is unknown.

The V and J genes are TRBV4-3 and TRBJ2-7; maybe TRBD1 (6 bases). This receptor was taken from a woman aged 18-29 years in good health. Sequenced sample: blood. CDR3 sequence: CASSYLTGAYEQYF. Written as DNA, the CDR3 is TGCGCCAGCAGCTATCTGACAGGCGCCTACGAGCAGTACTTC.